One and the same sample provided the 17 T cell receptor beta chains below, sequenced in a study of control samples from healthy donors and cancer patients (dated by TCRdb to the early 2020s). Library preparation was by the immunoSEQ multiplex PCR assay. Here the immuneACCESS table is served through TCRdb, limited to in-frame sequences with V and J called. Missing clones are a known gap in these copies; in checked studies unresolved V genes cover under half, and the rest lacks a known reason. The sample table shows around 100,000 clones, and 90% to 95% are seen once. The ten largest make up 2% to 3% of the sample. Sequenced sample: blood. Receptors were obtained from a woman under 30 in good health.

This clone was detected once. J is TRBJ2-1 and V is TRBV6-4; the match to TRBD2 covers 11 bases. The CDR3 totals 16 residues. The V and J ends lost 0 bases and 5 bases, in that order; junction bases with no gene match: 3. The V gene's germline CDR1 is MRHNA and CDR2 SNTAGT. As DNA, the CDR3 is TGTGCCAGCAGTGACTCAGCTAGCGGGGGGAACAATGAGCAGTTCTTC. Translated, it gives CASSDSASGGNNEQFF.

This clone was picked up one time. DNA of the CDR3: TGTGCCAGCAGCCACCTCATGTTCGACGAAGGGACCCAGTACTTC. Protein product: CASSHLMFDEGTQYF. The V and J genes are TRBV14 and TRBJ2-5; no reliable D call. The germline V gene encodes CDR1 SGHDN and CDR2 FVKESK. The CDR3 covers 15 residues. V gave up 3 bases and J gave up 7 bases, with 18 bases separating them.

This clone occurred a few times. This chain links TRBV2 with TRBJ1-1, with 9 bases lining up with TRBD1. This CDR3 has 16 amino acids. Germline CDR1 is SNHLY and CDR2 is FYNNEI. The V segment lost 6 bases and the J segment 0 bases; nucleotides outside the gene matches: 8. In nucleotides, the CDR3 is TGTGCCAGCAGGGACAGGGGTAAGGGAATGAACACTGAAGCTTTCTTT. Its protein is CASRDRGKGMNTEAFF.

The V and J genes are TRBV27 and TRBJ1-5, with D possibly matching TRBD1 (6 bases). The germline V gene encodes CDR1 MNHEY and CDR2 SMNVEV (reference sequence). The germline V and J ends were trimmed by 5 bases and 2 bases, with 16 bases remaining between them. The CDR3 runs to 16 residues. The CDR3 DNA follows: TGTGCCAGCAGTCTCCACGGAGGGGGGGGCAATCAGCCCCAGCATTTT. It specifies CASSLHGGGGNQPQHF.

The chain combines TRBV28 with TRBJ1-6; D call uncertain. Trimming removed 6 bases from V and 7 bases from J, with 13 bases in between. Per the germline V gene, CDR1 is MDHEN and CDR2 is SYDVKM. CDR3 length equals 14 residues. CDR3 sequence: CASRLVRMNSPLHF. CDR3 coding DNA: TGTGCCAGCAGATTGGTACGAATGAATTCACCCCTCCACTTT. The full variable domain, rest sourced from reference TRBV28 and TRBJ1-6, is DVKVTQSSRYLVKRTGEKVFLECVQDMDHENMFWYRQDPGLGLRLIYFSYDVKMKEKGDIPEGYSVSREKKERFSLILESASTNQTSMYLCASRLVRMNSPLHFGNGTRLTVT.

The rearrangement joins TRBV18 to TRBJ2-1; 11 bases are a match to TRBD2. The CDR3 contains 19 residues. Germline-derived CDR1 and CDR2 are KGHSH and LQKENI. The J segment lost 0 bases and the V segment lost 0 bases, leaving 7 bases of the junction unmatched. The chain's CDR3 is CASSPPTSGSLNSYNEQFF. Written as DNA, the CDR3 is TGTGCCAGCTCACCACCCACTAGCGGGAGCCTTAACTCCTACAATGAGCAGTTCTTC.

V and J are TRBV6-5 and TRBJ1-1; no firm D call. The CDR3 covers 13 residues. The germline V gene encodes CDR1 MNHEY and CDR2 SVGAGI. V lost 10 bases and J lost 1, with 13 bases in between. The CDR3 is CANRRVENTEAFF. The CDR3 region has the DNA TGTGCCAACAGACGGGTAGAGAACACTGAAGCTTTCTTT.

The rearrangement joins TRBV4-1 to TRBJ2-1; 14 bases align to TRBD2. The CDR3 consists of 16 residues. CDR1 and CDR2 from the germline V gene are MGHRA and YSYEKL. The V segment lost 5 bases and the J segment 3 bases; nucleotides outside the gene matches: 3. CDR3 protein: CASSWGLAGVYNEQFF. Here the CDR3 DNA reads TGCGCCAGCAGCTGGGGACTAGCGGGGGTCTACAATGAGCAGTTCTTC.

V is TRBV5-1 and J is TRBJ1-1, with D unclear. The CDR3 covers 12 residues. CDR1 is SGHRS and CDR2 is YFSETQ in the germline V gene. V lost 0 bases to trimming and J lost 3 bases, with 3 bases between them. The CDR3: CASSLGYTEAFF. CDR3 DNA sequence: TGCGCCAGCAGCTTGGGATACACTGAAGCTTTCTTT.

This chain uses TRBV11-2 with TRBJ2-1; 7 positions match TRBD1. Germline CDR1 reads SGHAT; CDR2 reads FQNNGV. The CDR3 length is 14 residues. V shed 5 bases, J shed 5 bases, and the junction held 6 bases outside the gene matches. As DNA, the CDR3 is TGTGCCAGCAGCCTATCTGACAGGGACAATGAGCAGTTCTTC. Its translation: CASSLSDRDNEQFF.

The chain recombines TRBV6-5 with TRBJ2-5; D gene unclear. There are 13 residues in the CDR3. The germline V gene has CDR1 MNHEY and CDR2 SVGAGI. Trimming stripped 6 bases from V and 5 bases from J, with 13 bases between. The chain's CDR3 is CASSPVGVETQYF. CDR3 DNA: TGTGCCAGCAGCCCCGTTGGTGTTGAGACCCAGTACTTC.

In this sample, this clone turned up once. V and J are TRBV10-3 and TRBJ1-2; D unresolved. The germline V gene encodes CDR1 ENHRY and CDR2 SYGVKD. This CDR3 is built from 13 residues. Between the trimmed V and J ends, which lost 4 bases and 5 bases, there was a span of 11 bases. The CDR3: CAISVGGDYGYTF. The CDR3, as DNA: TGTGCCATCAGTGTGGGCGGTGATTATGGCTACACCTTC.

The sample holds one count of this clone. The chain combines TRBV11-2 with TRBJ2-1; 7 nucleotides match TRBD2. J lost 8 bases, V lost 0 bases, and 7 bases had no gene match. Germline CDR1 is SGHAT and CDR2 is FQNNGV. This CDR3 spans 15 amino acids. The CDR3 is CASSLEGGGLDEQFF. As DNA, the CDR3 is TGTGCCAGCAGCTTAGAGGGGGGAGGGCTCGATGAGCAGTTCTTC.

DNA of the CDR3: TGTGCCAGCACCTCTGACGGGAATTCACCCCTCCACTTT. It is translated as CASTSDGNSPLHF. This chain connects TRBV12-3 or TRBV12-4 to TRBJ1-6; D not resolved. The CDR3 contains 13 residues. V was shortened by 7 bases and J by 7 bases, with 11 bases between the two germline ends.

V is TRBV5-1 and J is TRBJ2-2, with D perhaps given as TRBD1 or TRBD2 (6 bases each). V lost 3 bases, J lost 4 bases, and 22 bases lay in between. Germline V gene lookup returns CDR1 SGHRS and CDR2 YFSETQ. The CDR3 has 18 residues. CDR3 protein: CASSSGAGTTGGTGELFF. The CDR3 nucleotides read TGCGCCAGCAGCTCGGGGGCAGGGACGACCGGGGGCACCGGGGAGCTGTTTTTT.

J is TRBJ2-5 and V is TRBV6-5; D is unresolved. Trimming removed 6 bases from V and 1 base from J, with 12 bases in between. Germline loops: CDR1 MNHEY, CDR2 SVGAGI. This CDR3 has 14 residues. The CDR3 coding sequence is TGTGCCAGCAGCCATCGATCAGTCCAAGAGACCCAGTACTTC. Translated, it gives CASSHRSVQETQYF.

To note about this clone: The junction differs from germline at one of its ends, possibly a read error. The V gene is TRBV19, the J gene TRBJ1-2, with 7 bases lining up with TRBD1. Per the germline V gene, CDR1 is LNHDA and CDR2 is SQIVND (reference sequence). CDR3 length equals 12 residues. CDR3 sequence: CASSKTVRGTDF. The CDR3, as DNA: TGTGCCAGTAGTAAGACAGTGCGGGGGACAGACTTC.